The rows below give T cell receptor beta chains drawn from one sample of a study of neurological immune-mediated disorders. TCRdb re-called the 5' RACE reads through MiXCR, storing one row per CDR3 protein. The repertoire holds 49,000 or so distinct CDR3 sequences, with approximately 15% as singletons. The sample was PBMCs. These receptors all come from a man in his 60s in good health. CDR3s include the opening cysteine and the closing phenylalanine or tryptophan. Fields, in order: CDR3 DNA, CDR3 protein, clone size, V gene, D gene, J gene. The D gene is left open where the match is weak. Clone size is not always given. Where it is, it says once, few, many or a class for expanded clones.

TGTGCCAGCAGTTCTAGACTCACTCGGGGCACAGATACGCAGTATTTT | CASSSRLTRGTDTQYF | many | TRBV12-3/TRBV12-4 | . | TRBJ2-3
TGCGCCAGCAGCTTAAGAGCGGGGGGGAGCTCCTACGAGCAGTACTTC | CASSLRAGGSSYEQYF | . | TRBV5-1 | TRBD2 | TRBJ2-7
TGTGCCAGCACCGACCACGGGAGGCCTCAAGAGACCCAGTACTTC | CASTDHGRPQETQYF | many | TRBV28 | TRBD2 | TRBJ2-5
TGTGCCAGCAGCTTAGTGGCGGGAGGGAGCTCCTACGAGCAGTACTTC | CASSLVAGGSSYEQYF | many | TRBV7-6 | TRBD2 | TRBJ2-7
TGTGCCAGCTCACCGAACGGAATAAGTTACAATGAGCAGTTCTTC | CASSPNGISYNEQFF | many | TRBV18 | . | TRBJ2-1
TGCGCCAGCCCGACAGGGGGGGAGACCCAGTACTTC | CASPTGGETQYF | . | TRBV5-1 | TRBD1 | TRBJ2-5
TGTGCCAGCAGTTTATGGACAGTCACGAGCTCCTACAATGAGCAGTTCTTC | CASSLWTVTSSYNEQFF | many | TRBV28 | . | TRBJ2-1
TGCGCCAGCAGCCAAGATAAAGGGACCGCAGGCGATGAGCAGTTCTTC | CASSQDKGTAGDEQFF | many | TRBV4-3 | . | TRBJ2-1
TGTGCCAGCAGCATTACAGGGACGGCCGGGGAGCTGTTTTTT | CASSITGTAGELFF | many | TRBV7-9 | . | TRBJ2-2
TGCAGCGTTGAAGAAGTAGCGGGCTACAATGAGCAGTTCTTC | CSVEEVAGYNEQFF | many | TRBV29-1 | TRBD2 | TRBJ2-1
TGTGCTAGTAGCCAACAACTGGCAGGGACCAACGTCCTGACTTTC | CASSQQLAGTNVLTF | . | TRBV19 | . | TRBJ2-6
TGCGCCAGCAGCTTCCCGGAGGGAGATGAGCAGTTCTTC | CASSFPEGDEQFF | many | TRBV5-1 | . | TRBJ2-1
TGTGCCAGCAGTTCTAGCCCCAAGGACACCGGGGAGCTGTTTTTT | CASSSSPKDTGELFF | many | TRBV27 | . | TRBJ2-2
TGCGCCAGCAGCTTGGGGCTAGCGGAGAGCTCCTACGAGCAGTACTTC | CASSLGLAESSYEQYF | many | TRBV5-1 | TRBD2 | TRBJ2-7
TGTGCCAGCAGCCAAGACGGGGACCGGTTCACCGGGGAGCTGTTTTTT | CASSQDGDRFTGELFF | many | TRBV14 | . | TRBJ2-2
TGCGCCAGCAGCTTAGGACTAGCGCTAAGCTCCTACAATGAGCAGTTCTTC | CASSLGLALSSYNEQFF | many | TRBV5-1 | TRBD2 | TRBJ2-1
TGTGCCAGCAGCTTAGCGCGGGGGGGGAGAGTTGTAGAGACCCAGTACTTC | CASSLARGGRVVETQYF | many | TRBV7-2 | TRBD2 | TRBJ2-5
TGCAGTGCTAGGACTAGCGGGATCACAGATACGCAGTATTTT | CSARTSGITDTQYF | many | TRBV20-1 | TRBD2 | TRBJ2-3
TGCGCCAGCAGCTTAGCCCAGGTTTCCTACGAGCAGTACTTC | CASSLAQVSYEQYF | many | TRBV5-1 | . | TRBJ2-7
TGTGCCAGTAGTCGCGACCGAACTGGGACTGTTAAGGACTTC | CASSRDRTGTVKDF | . | TRBV19 | . | TRBJ2-4
TGTGCCAGCAGCTTAGACAGTGAGATGGGGCAGTTCTTC | CASSLDSEMGQFF | many | TRBV11-2 | . | TRBJ2-1
TGTGCCAGCAGTGACAGGGGATCGTTGTTACAAGATGAGCAGTTCTTC | CASSDRGSLLQDEQFF | many | TRBV6-1 | . | TRBJ2-1